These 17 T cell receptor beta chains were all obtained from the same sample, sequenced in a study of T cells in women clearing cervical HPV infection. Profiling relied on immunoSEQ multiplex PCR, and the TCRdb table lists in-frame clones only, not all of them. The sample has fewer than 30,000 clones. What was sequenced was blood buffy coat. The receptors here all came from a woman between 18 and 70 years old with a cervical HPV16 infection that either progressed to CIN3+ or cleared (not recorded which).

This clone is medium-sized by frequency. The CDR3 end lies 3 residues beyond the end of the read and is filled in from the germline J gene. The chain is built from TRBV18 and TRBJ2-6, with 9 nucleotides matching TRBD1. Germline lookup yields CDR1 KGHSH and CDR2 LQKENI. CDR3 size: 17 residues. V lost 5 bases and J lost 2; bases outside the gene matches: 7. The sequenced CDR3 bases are TGTGCCAGCTCAATAGCACAGGGGGCGACTGGGGCCAACGTC. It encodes CASSIAQGATGANV. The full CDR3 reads CASSIAQGATGANVLTF.

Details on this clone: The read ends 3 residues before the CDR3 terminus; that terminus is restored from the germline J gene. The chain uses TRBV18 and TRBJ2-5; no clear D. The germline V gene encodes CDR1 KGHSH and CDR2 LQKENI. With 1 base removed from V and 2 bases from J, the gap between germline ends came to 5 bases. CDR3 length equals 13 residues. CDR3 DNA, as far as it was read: TGTGCCAGCTCACCACACCAGCAAGAGACC. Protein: CASSPHQQET. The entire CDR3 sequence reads CASSPHQQETQYF.

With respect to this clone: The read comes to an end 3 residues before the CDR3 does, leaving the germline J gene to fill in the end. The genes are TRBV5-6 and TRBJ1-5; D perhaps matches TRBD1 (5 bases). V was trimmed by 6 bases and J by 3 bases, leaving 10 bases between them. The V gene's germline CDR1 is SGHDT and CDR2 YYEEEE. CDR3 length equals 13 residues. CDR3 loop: CASMKGHNQPQHF. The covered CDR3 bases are TGTGCCAGCATGAAGGGGCACAATCAGCCC.

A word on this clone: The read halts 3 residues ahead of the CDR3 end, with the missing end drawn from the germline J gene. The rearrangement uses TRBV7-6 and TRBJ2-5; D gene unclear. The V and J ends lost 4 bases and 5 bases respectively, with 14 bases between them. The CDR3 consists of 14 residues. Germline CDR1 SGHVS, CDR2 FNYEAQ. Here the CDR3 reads CASSSPTARETQYF. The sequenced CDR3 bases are TGTGCCAGCAGCTCACCGACGGCGCGGGAGACC.

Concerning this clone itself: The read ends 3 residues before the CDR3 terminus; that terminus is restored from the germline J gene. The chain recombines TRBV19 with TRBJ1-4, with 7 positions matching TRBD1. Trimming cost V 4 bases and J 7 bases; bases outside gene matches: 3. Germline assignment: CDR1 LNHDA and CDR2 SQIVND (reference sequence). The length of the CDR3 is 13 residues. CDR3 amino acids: CASSNSGGEKLFF. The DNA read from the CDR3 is TGTGCCAGTAGTAACTCAGGGGGTGAAAAA.

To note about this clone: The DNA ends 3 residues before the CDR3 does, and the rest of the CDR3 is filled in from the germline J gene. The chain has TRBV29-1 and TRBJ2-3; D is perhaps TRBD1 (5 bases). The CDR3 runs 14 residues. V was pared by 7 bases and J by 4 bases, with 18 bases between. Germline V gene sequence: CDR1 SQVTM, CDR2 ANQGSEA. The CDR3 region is CSASGHVPPDTQYF. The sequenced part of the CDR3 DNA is TGCAGCGCTTCCGGACACGTCCCACCAGATACG.

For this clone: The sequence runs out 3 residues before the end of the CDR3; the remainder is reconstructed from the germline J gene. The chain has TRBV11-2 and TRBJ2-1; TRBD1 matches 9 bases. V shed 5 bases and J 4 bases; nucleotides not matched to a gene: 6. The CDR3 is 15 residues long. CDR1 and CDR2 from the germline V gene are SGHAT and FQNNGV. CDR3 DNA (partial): TGTGCCAGCAGCGGTGGGACAGGGCTATACAATGAG. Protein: CASSGGTGLYNE. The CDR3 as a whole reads CASSGGTGLYNEQFF.

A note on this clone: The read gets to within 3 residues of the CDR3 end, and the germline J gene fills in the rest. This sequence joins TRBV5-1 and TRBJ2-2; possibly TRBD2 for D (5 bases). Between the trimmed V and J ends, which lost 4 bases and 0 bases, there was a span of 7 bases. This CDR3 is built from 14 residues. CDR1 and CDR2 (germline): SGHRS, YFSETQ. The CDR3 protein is CASSRGSNTGELFF. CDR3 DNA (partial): TGCGCCAGCAGCCGCGGGTCGAACACCGGGGAG.

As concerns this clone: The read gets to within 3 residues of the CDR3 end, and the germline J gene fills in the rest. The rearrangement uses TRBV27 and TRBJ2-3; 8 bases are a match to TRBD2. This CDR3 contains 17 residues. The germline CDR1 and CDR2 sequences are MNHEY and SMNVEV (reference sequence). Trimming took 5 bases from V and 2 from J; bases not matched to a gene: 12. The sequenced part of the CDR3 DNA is TGTGCCAGCAGTCAACGGACTAGCTCCAGGAACACAGATACG. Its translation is CASSQRTSSRNTDT. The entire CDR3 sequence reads CASSQRTSSRNTDTQYF.

The CDR3 sequence: CSVDKGNYEQYF. The DNA read from the CDR3 is TGCAGCGTTGATAAGGGCAACTACGAG. V is TRBV29-1 and J is TRBJ2-7; no clear D. The missing CDR3 end, 3 residues past where the read stops, is filled in from the germline J gene. Germline lookup yields CDR1 SQVTM and CDR2 ANQGSEA. This CDR3 region has 12 residues. Trimming removed 3 bases at V and 3 bases at J, with 9 bases between.

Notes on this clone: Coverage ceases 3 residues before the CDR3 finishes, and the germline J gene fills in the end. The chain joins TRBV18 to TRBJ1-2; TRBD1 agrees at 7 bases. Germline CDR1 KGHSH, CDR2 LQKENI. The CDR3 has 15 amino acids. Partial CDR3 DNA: TGTGCCAGCTCACCGGAACAGGGGTTCACAGATACC. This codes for CASSPEQGFTDT. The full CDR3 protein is CASSPEQGFTDTYTF.

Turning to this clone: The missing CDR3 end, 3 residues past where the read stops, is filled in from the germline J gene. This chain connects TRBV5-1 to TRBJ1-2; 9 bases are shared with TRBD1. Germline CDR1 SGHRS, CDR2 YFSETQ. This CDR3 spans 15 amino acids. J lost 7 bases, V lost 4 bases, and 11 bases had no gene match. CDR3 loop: CASSPLTGGQGGYTF. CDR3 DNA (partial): TGCGCCAGCAGCCCACTGACAGGGGGGCAGGGTGGC.

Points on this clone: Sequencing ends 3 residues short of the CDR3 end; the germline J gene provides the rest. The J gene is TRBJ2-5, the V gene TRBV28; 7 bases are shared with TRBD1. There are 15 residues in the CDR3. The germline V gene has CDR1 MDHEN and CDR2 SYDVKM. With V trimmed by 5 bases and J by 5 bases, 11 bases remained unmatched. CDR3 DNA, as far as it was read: TGTGCCAGCAGTCCAAGGACAGGAAAGGAGGAGACC. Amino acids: CASSPRTGKEET. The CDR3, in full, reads CASSPRTGKEETQYF. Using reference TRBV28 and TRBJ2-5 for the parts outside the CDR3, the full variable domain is DVKVTQSSRYLVKRTGEKVFLECVQDMDHENMFWYRQDPGLGLRLIYFSYDVKMKEKGDIPEGYSVSREKKERFSLILESASTNQTSMYLCASSPRTGKEETQYFGPGTRLLVL.

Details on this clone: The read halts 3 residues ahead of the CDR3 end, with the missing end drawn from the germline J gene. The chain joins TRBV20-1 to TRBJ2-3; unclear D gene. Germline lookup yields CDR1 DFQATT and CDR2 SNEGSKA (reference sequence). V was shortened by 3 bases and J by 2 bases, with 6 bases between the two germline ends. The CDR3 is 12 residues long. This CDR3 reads CSARRPTDTQYF. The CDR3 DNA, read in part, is TGCAGTGCTAGGCGGCCCACAGATACG.

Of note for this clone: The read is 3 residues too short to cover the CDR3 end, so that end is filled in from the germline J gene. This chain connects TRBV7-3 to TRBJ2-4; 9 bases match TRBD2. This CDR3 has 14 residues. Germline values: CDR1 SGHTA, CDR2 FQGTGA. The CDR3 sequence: CASSLREGKETQYF. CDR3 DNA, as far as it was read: TGTGCCAGCAGCTTGCGGGAGGGAAAAGAGACT.

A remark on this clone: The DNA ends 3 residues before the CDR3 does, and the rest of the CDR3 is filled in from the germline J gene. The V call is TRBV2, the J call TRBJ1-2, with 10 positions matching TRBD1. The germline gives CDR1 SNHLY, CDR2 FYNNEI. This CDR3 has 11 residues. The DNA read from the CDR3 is TGTGCCAGCGGGACAGGGGACGGC. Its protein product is CASGTGDG. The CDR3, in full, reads CASGTGDGYTF.

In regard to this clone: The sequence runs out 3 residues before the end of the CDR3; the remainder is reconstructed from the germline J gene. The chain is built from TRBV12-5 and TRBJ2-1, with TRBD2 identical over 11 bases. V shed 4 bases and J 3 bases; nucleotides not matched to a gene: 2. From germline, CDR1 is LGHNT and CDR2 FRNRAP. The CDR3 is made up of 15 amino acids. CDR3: CASGSGLAGYNEQFF. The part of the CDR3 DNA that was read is TGTGCTAGTGGTTCCGGACTAGCGGGCTACAATGAG.